This TCR beta chain originates from a study of T cell changes during pregnancy in multiple sclerosis. There are 14 residues in the CDR3. V lost 7 bases to trimming and J lost 0 bases; unmatched junction nucleotides: 5. Germline values: CDR1 MDHEN, CDR2 SYDVKM. Sequencing was performed with immunoSEQ multiplex PCR; in TCRdb, only in-frame clones are kept and a portion is missing. The sample shows approximately 100,000 clones, 90% to 95% of them seen only once. This clonotype was sampled from a female donor with multiple sclerosis, enrolled in a pregnancy study. The rearrangement uses TRBV28 and TRBJ1-1; 7 positions match TRBD1. The starting material was peripheral blood, obtained before pregnancy. In DNA, the CDR3 is TGTGCCAGCATTACAGGGGTCATGAACACTGAAGCTTTCTTT. This codes for CASITGVMNTEAFF.